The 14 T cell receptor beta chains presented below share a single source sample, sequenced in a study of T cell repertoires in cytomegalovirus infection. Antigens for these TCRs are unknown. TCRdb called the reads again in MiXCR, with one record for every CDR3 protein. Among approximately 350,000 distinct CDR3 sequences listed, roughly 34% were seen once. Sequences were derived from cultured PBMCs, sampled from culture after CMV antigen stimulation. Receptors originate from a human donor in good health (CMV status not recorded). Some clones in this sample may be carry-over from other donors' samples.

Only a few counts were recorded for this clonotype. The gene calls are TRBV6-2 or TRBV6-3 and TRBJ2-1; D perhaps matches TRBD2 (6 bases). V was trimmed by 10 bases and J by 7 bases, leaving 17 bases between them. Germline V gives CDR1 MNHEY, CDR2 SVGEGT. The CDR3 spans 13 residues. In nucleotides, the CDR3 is TGTGCCACCCGGAGCGGGCCCTGGAATGAGCAGTTCTTC. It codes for CATRSGPWNEQFF.

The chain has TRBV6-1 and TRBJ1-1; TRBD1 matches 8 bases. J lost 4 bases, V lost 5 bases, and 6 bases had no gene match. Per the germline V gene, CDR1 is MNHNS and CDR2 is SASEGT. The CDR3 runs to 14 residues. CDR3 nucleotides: TGTGCCAGCAGTAGGGGGGGGACAGGCACTGAAGCTTTCTTT. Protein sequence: CASSRGGTGTEAFF.

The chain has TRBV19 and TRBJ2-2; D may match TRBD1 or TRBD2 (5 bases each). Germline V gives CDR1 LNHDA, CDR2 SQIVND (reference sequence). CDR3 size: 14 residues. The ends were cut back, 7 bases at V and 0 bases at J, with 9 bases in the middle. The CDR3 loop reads CASIGTANTGELFF. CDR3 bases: TGTGCCAGTATAGGGACGGCGAACACCGGGGAGCTGTTTTTT.

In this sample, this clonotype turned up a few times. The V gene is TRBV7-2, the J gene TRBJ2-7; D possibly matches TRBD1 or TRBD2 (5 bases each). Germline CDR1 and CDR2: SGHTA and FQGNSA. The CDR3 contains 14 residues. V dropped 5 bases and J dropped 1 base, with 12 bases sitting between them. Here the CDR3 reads CASSEYGGSYEQYV. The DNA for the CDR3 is TGTGCCAGCAGCGAGTATGGGGGATCCTACGAGCAGTACGTC.

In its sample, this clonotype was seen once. The CDR3 DNA sequence: TGTGCCAGCATGGGACGGCATTGGTCCTACGAGCAGTACGTC. Translated, it gives CASMGRHWSYEQYV. The chain links TRBV28 to TRBJ2-7; tentatively, D is TRBD1 or TRBD2 (5 bases each). Trimming took 7 bases from V and 1 from J, leaving 14 bases between them. The CDR3 spans 14 residues. The germline CDR1 and CDR2 sequences are MDHEN and SYDVKM.

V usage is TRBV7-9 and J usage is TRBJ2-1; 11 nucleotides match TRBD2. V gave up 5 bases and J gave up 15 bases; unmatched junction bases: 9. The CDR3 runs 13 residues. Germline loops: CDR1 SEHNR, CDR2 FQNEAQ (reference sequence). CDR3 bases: TGTGCCAGCAGCCCCCCAAGGACTAGCGGGTGGTTCTTC. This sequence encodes CASSPPRTSGWFF.

CDR3: CASRDDMSNQPQHF. In DNA form, the CDR3 reads TGTGCCAGCAGGGACGACATGTCAAATCAGCCCCAGCATTTT. The chain uses TRBV2 and TRBJ1-5; D remains ambiguous. The CDR3 extends over 14 amino acids. Between the trimmed V and J ends, which lost 6 bases and 4 bases, there was a span of 13 bases. Germline-derived CDR1 and CDR2 are SNHLY and FYNNEI.

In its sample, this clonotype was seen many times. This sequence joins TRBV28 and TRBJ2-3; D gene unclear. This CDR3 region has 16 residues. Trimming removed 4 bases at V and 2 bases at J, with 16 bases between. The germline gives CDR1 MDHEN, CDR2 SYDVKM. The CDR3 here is CASSYPLGLYTDTQYF. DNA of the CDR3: TGTGCCAGCAGTTACCCCCTTGGGCTCTACACAGATACGCAGTATTTT.

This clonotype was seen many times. The CDR3 DNA sequence: TGTGCCAGCAGCTTAGCGTTTGGACAGCACTATGGCTACACCTTC. It yields the protein CASSLAFGQHYGYTF. V usage is TRBV7-2 and J usage is TRBJ1-2; possibly TRBD1 for D (6 bases). The CDR3 has 15 amino acids. Per germline, CDR1 SGHTA and CDR2 FQGNSA. The ends were cut back, 0 bases at V and 3 bases at J, with 11 bases in the middle.

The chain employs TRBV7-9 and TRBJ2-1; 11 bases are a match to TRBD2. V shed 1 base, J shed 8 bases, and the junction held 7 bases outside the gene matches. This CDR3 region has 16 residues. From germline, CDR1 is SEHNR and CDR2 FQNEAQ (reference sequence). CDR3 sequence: CASSLGVAGGLDEQFF. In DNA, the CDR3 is TGTGCCAGCAGCTTAGGAGTAGCGGGAGGGCTCGATGAGCAGTTCTTC.

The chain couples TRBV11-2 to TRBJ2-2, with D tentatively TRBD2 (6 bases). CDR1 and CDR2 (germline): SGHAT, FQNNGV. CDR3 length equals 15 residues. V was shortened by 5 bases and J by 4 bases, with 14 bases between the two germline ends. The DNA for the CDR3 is TGTGCCAGCAGCCAGACGGCGGGAATCACCGGGGAGCTGTTTTTT. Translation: CASSQTAGITGELFF.

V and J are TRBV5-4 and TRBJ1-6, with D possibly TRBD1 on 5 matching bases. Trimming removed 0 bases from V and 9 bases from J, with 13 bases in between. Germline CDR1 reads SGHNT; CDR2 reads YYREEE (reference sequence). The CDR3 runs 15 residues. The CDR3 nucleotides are TGTGCCAGCAGCTTGGGATGGGGCGGAGGTTCACCCCTCCACTTT. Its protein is CASSLGWGGGSPLHF.

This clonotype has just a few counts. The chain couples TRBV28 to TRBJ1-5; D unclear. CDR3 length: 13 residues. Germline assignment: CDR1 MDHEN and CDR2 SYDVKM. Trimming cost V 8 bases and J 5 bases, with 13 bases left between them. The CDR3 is CASCGSTDQPQHF. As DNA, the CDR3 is TGTGCCAGCTGTGGCTCAACAGATCAGCCCCAGCATTTT.

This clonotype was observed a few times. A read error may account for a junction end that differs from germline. CDR3 amino acids: CATSRAESSGTSTDTQYF. In DNA, the CDR3 is TGTGCCACCAGTAGGGCCGAGTCTAGCGGAACTAGCACAGATACGCAGTATTTT. The V call is TRBV10-3, the J call TRBJ2-3; 7 nucleotides agree with TRBD2. The CDR3 is made up of 18 amino acids. Germline V CDR1 and CDR2: ENHRY, SYGVKD.